This TCR beta chain was observed in a study of identical twins. The ends were cut back, 4 bases at V and 9 bases at J, with 18 bases in the middle. CDR3 length equals 14 residues. CDR1 SGHRS and CDR2 YFSETQ come from the germline V gene. TCRdb redid the calling of the 5' RACE reads with MiXCR, one entry per CDR3 protein. The top ten hold less than 15% of the sample, which has 400,000 to 500,000 distinct CDR3 sequences, roughly 20% seen once. Sample: naive T cells sorted from blood. This clonotype originated in a man aged 50-59 years in good health. The chain couples TRBV5-1 to TRBJ2-3; tentative D call: TRBD2 (5 bases). CDR3 in DNA: TGCGCCAGCAGCCCCCTTGGAGGCCCTGACACGCAGTATTTT. As protein: CASSPLGGPDTQYF.